This TCR beta chain is from a study of human T cells and chemical hapten exposure. Study in general: There were weekly diphenylcyclopropenone doses to the scalp for patients throughout the roughly 23-week study. Patches that contained 0.01% DPC were applied to the upper back and read at 6 days.

This clonotype turned up a few times. Its matching antigen is unknown. Study-level results: TCRs above 1 in 1000 frequency stayed constant with DPC sensitization.

Documented time point: pre-sensitization, week 0. Treatment defined: therapeutic diphenylcyclopropenone sensitization with weekly scalp DPC. The CDR3 loop spans 13 amino acids. Trimming removed 3 bases from V and 0 bases from J, with 3 bases in between. The V gene's germline CDR1 is SNHLY and CDR2 FYNNEI. Individual cDNA molecules received unique molecular identifiers in the library. TCRdb reanalysed the RACE reads using MiXCR and keeps one entry per CDR3 protein. The data show roughly 100,000 distinct CDR3 sequences, 10% to 12% seen once. The chain uses TRBV2 and TRBJ1-5; D not resolved. Specimen: whole blood, collected in connection with sensitization to the hapten diphenylcyclopropenone (DPC). The TCR originated in a woman between 55 and 75 years old with alopecia areata. Some clones in this sample may be carry-over from other donors' samples. This chain's CDR3 is CASSENSNQPQHF. CDR3 nucleotide sequence: TGTGCCAGCAGTGAGAATAGCAATCAGCCCCAGCATTTT.